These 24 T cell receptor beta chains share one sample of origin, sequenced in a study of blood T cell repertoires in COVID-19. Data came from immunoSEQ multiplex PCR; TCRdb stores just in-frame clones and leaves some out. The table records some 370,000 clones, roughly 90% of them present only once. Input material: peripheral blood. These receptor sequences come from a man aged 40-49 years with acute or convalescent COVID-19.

CDR3 bases: TGTGCCAGCAGTACTCGGACAGGGTTGGAGACCCAGTACTTC. This sequence encodes CASSTRTGLETQYF. This chain joins TRBV28 and TRBJ2-5; the match to TRBD1 covers 8 bases. V lost 5 bases, J lost 5 bases, and 7 bases stayed unmatched. Looked up from germline, CDR1 is MDHEN and CDR2 is SYDVKM. The CDR3 loop spans 14 amino acids. Full variable domain (remainder filled in from reference TRBV28 and TRBJ2-5): DVKVTQSSRYLVKRTGEKVFLECVQDMDHENMFWYRQDPGLGLRLIYFSYDVKMKEKGDIPEGYSVSREKKERFSLILESASTNQTSMYLCASSTRTGLETQYFGPGTRLLVL.

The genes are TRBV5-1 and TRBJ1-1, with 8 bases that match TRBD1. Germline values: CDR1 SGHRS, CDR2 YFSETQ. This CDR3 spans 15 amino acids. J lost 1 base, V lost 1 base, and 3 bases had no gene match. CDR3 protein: CASSLTGGRNTEAFF. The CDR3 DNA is TGCGCCAGCAGCTTGACAGGGGGTAGGAACACTGAAGCTTTCTTT.

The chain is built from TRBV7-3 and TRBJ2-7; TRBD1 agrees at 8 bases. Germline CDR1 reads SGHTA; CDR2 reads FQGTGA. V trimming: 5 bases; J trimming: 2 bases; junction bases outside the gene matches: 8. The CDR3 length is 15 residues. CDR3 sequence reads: CASSRTTGVAYEQYF. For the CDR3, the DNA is TGTGCCAGCAGCCGTACGACAGGGGTAGCCTACGAGCAGTACTTC.

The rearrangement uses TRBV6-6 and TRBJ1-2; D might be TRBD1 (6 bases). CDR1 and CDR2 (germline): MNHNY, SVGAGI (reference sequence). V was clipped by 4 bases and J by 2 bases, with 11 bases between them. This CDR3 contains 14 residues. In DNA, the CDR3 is TGTGCCAGCAGTTCGACGGACAGAAACTATGGCTACACCTTC. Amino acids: CASSSTDRNYGYTF.

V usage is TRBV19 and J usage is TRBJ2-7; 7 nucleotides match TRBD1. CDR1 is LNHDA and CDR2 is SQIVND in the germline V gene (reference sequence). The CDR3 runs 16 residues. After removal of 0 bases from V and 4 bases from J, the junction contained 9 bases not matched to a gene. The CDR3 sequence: CASSIEGDRAVYEQYF. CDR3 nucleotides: TGTGCCAGTAGTATAGAAGGAGACAGGGCGGTATACGAGCAGTACTTC.

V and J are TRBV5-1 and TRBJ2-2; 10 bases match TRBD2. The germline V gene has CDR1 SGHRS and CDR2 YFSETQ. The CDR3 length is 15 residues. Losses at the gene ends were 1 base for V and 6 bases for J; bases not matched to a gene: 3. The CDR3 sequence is CASSLSSGSAGELFF. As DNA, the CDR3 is TGCGCCAGCAGCTTGTCTAGCGGGAGTGCCGGGGAGCTGTTTTTT.

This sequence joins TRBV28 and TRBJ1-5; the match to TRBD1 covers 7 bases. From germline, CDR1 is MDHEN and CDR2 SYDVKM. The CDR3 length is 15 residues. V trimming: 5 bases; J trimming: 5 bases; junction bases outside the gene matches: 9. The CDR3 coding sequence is TGTGCCAGCAGTAACCCCTCGACAGGGTATCAGCCCCAGCATTTT. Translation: CASSNPSTGYQPQHF.

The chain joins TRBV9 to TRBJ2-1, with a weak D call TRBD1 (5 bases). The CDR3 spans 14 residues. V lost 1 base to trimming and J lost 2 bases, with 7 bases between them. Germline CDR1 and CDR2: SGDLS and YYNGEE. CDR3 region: CASSVSTAYNEQFF. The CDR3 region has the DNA TGTGCCAGCAGCGTATCGACAGCCTACAATGAGCAGTTCTTC.

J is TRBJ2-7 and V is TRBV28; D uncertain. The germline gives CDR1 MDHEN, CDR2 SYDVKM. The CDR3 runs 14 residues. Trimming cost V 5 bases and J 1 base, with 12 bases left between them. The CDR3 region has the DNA TGTGCCAGCAGTCCCCCAGCGCAGTCCTACGAGCAGTACTTC. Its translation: CASSPPAQSYEQYF.

The CDR3 is CAISESLGAGQPQHF. The CDR3 nucleotides are TGTGCCATCAGTGAGTCTCTGGGGGCTGGACAGCCCCAGCATTTT. The chain has TRBV10-3 and TRBJ1-5, with a possible D match to TRBD1 (6 bases). Between the trimmed V and J ends, which lost 0 bases and 7 bases, there was a span of 13 bases. CDR1 is ENHRY, CDR2 SYGVKD, per germline. The CDR3 length is 15 residues.

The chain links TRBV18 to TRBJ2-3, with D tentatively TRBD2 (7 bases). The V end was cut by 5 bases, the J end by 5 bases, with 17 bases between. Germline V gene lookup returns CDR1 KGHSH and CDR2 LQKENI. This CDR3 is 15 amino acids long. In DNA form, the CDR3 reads TGTGCCAGCTCATCGGTGGGGGGGCCCGGAGATACGCAGTATTTT. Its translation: CASSSVGGPGDTQYF.

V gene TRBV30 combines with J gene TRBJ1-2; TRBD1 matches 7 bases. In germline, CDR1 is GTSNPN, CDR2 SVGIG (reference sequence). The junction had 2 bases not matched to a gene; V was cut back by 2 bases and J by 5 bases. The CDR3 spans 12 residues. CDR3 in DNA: TGTGCCTGGAGTCAGGGGGAATATGGCTACACCTTC. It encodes CAWSQGEYGYTF. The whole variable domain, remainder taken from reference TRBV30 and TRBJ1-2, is SQTIHQWPATLVQPVGSPLSLECTVEGTSNPNLYWYRQAAGRGLQLLFYSVGIGQISSEVPQNLSASRPQDRQFILSSKKLLLSDSGFYLCAWSQGEYGYTFGSGTRLTVV.

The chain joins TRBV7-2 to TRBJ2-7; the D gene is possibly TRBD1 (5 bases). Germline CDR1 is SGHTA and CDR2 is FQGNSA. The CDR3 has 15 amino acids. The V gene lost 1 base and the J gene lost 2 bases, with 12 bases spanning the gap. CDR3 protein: CASSLVATEPYEQYF. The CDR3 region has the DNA TGTGCCAGCAGCTTAGTTGCGACAGAACCCTACGAGCAGTACTTC.

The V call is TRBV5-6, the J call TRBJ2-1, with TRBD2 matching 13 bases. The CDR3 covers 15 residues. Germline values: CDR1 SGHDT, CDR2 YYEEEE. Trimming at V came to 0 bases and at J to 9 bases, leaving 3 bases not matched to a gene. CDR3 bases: TGTGCCAGCAGCTTGGCCCGACTAGCGGGGGGTGAGCAGTTCTTC. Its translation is CASSLARLAGGEQFF. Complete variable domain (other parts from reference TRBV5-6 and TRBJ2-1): DAGVTQSPTHLIKTRGQQVTLRCSPKSGHDTVSWYQQALGQGPQFIFQYYEEEERQRGNFPDRFSGHQFPNYSSELNVNALLLGDSALYLCASSLARLAGGEQFFGPGTRLTVL.

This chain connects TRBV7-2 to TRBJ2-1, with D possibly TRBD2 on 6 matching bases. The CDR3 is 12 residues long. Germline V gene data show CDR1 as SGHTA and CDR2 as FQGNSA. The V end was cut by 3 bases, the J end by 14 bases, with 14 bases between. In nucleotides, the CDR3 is TGTGCCAGCAGCTTTTTTCGGGACTCCAAGTTCTTC. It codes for CASSFFRDSKFF.

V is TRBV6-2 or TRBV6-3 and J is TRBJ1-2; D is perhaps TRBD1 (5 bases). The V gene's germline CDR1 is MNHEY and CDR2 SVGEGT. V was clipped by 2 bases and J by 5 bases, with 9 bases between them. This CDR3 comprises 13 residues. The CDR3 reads CASSYTTAYGYTF. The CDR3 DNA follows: TGTGCCAGCAGTTACACGACAGCTTATGGCTACACCTTC.

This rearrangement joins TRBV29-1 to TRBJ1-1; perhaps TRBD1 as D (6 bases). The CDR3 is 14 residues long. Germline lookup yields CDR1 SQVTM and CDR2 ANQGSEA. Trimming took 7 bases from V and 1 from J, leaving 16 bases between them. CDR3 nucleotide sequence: TGCAGCGCATTGACAGGCCCGGGGAACACTGAAGCTTTCTTT. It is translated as CSALTGPGNTEAFF.

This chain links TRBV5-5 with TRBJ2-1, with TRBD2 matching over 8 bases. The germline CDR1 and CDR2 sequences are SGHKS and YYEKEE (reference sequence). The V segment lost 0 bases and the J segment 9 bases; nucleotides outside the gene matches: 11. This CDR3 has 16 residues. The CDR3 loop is CASSLGVAGPRREQFF. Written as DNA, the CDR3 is TGTGCCAGCAGCTTGGGGGTAGCGGGACCCCGACGTGAGCAGTTCTTC.

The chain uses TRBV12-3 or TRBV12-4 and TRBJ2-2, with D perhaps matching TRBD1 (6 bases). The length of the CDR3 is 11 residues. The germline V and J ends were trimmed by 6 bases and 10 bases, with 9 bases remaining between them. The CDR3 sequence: CASRYREELFF. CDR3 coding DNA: TGTGCCAGCAGGTACAGGGAGGAGCTGTTTTTT.

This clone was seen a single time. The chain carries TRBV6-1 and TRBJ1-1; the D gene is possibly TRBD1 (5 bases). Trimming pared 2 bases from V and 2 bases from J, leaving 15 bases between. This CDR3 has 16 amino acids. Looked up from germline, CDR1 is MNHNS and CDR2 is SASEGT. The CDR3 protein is CASSESVRVLNTEAFF. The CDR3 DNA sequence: TGTGCCAGCAGTGAAAGTGTCAGGGTCCTCAACACTGAAGCTTTCTTT.

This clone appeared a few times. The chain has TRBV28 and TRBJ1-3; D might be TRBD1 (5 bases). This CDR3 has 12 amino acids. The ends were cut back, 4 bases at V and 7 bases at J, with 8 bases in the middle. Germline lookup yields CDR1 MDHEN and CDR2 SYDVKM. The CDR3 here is CASSSGRNTIYF. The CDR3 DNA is TGTGCCAGCAGTTCAGGGAGGAACACCATATATTTT. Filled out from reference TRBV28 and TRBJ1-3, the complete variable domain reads DVKVTQSSRYLVKRTGEKVFLECVQDMDHENMFWYRQDPGLGLRLIYFSYDVKMKEKGDIPEGYSVSREKKERFSLILESASTNQTSMYLCASSSGRNTIYFGEGSWLTVV.

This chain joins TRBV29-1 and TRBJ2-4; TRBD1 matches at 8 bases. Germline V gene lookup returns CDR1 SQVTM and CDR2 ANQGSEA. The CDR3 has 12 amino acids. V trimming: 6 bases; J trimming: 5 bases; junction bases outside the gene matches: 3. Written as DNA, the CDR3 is TGCAGCGTCAAGACAGGGGAAAACATTCAGTACTTC. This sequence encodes CSVKTGENIQYF.

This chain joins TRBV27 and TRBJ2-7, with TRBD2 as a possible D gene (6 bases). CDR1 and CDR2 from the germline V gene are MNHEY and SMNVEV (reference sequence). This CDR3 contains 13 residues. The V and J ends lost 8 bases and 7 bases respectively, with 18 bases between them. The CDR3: CASSLGRTIEQYF. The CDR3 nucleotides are TGTGCCAGCTCCCTGGGCAGGACTATAGAGCAGTACTTC.

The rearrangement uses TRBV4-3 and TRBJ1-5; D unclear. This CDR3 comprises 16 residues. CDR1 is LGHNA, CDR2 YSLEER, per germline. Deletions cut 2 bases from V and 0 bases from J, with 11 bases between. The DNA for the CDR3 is TGCGCCAGCAGCCAATGGGTGGGCAATAGCAATCAGCCCCAGCATTTT. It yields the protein CASSQWVGNSNQPQHF.